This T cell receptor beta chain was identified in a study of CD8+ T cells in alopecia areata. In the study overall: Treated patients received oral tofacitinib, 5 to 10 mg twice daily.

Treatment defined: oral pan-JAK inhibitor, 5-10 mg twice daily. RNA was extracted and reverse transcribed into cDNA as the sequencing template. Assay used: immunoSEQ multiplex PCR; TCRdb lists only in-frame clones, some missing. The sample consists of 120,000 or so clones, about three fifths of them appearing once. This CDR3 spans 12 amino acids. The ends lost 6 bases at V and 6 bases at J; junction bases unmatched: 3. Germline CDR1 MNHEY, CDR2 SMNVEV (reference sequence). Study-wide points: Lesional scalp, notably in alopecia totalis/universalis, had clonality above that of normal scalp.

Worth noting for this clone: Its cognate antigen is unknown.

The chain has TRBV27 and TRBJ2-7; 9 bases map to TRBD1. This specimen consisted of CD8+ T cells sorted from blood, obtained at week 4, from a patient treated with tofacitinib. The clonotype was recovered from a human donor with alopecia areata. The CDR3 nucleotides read TGTGCCAGCAGACTGACAGGGGGCGAGCAGTACTTC. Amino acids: CASRLTGGEQYF.